The 5 T cell receptor beta chains below all came from one sample that was sequenced in a study of T cell responses to AZD1222 COVID-19 vaccine. Repertoires were generated with immunoSEQ multiplex PCR, while TCRdb's copy carries only in-frame clones and drops some. The data show some 110,000 clones, more than 80% seen once. The source was peripheral blood, collected on day 0 of AZD1222 vaccination. All receptors come from an adult in good health.

This sequence joins TRBV5-1 and TRBJ2-5; D may be TRBD1 (5 bases). Germline CDR1 and CDR2: SGHRS and YFSETQ. This CDR3 comprises 17 residues. V was shortened by 4 bases and J by 0 bases, with 19 bases between the two germline ends. The CDR3 is CASSRVPGQNYQETQYF. CDR3 nucleotide sequence: TGCGCCAGCAGCAGGGTCCCAGGGCAAAACTACCAAGAGACCCAGTACTTC.

This clone was seen once. The chain carries TRBV6-5 and TRBJ2-1; no firm D call. The V gene's germline CDR1 is MNHEY and CDR2 SVGAGI. This CDR3 contains 14 residues. V lost 6 bases and J lost 0, with 9 bases in between. CDR3 in amino acids: CASSLDFSYNEQFF. The CDR3 DNA sequence: TGTGCCAGCAGCCTAGATTTCTCCTACAATGAGCAGTTCTTC.

The V gene is TRBV2, the J gene TRBJ1-5, with a weak D call TRBD1 (6 bases). The CDR3 totals 14 residues. Trimming cost V 4 bases and J 4 bases, with 11 bases left between them. Germline CDR1 reads SNHLY; CDR2 reads FYNNEI. In nucleotides, the CDR3 is TGTGCCAGCAGTGCAAGCCAGGGGAATCAGCCCCAGCATTTT. This codes for CASSASQGNQPQHF.

The chain links TRBV19 to TRBJ2-3; 7 nucleotides line up with TRBD2. The CDR3 covers 13 residues. Germline trimming cut 8 bases from V and 4 bases from J; bases unmatched to any gene: 6. CDR1 is LNHDA, CDR2 SQIVND, per germline (reference sequence). CDR3 nucleotides: TGTGCCAGTGCGCGACTAGCCCCAGATACGCAGTATTTT. It specifies CASARLAPDTQYF.

This chain links TRBV5-1 with TRBJ1-4, with 7 nucleotides matching TRBD1. CDR3 size: 17 residues. The germline gives CDR1 SGHRS, CDR2 YFSETQ. V trimming: 4 bases; J trimming: 6 bases; junction bases outside the gene matches: 15. The CDR3 reads CASSPRTGSLRDEKLFF. The DNA of the CDR3 is TGCGCCAGCAGCCCCAGGACAGGATCATTGAGAGATGAAAAACTGTTTTTT.